This T cell receptor beta chain was sequenced in a study of identifying expanded T cells in peripheral blood. Findings and caveats of the study: Variance in clone template counts between approximately 2-week samples significantly increased with total template count across all healthy donors. Differentially abundant clones: about 1.2 between replicates, 16.4 at roughly 15 days, 18 to 20 at four.

Here immunoSEQ multiplex PCR was the method, and the copy in TCRdb shows in-frame clones only, minus some. The sample yields around 95,000 clones, around nine tenths seen once. This clone is a singleton in its sample. Its antigen is still unknown. Collection occurred without any documented infections or immune events in donors. The CDR3 loop spans 14 amino acids. V was pared by 3 bases and J by 9 bases, with 19 bases between. The germline V gene encodes CDR1 SGHRS and CDR2 YFSETQ. What was sequenced was blood. The clonotype comes from a person between 18 and 69 years old in good health. The chain has TRBV5-1 and TRBJ2-7; D gene unclear. The DNA for the CDR3 is TGCGCCAGCAGCTCCCTTACAGACCTACCTTCGCAGTACTTC. It codes for CASSSLTDLPSQYF.